This paragraph covers one T cell receptor beta chain sequence. The CDR3 has 13 amino acids. CDR1 is ENHRY, CDR2 SYGVKD, per germline. Trimming left V 2 bases short and J 8 bases short, with 12 bases between. Libraries were prepared by immunoSEQ multiplex PCR; TCRdb keeps only in-frame clonotypes and omits some of them. In the table there are more than 85,000 clones, around 82% of which are singletons. The data originate from a study of T cell responses to AZD1222 COVID-19 vaccine. The chain combines TRBV10-3 with TRBJ1-2; no reliable D call. The receptor was isolated from an adult in good health. Sequenced material: peripheral blood, taken on day 0 of AZD1222 vaccination. CDR3 coding DNA: TGTGCCATCAGTGAGGGACTTTCGCGCGGCTACACCTTC. It is translated as CAISEGLSRGYTF.